One and the same sample provided the 3 T cell receptor beta chains below, sequenced in a study of a mutant IDH1 vaccine in newly diagnosed glioma. The time point was: week 47, end of study. Each dose of the vaccine consisted of 300 ug of mutant IDH1 20-mer peptide, with topical imiquimod. Libraries were prepared by immunoSEQ multiplex PCR; TCRdb keeps only in-frame clonotypes and omits some of them. The table shows over 50,000 clones, with over 60% occurring only once. Their antigens are not known. The source material was PBMCs, sampled from a glioma patient whose treatment included an IDH1 peptide vaccine. The source of these receptors is a middle-aged woman with glioma. Some clones in this sample may be carry-over from other donors' samples.

The rearrangement joins TRBV19 to TRBJ2-5, with 11 bases identical to TRBD1. Germline assignment: CDR1 LNHDA and CDR2 SQIVND (reference sequence). Trimming took 6 bases from V and 5 from J; bases not matched to a gene: 11. The length of the CDR3 is 16 residues. Here the CDR3 reads CASSGQGAGWGETQYF. In DNA, the CDR3 is TGTGCCAGTAGCGGACAGGGGGCCGGTTGGGGGGAGACCCAGTACTTC.

The rearrangement joins TRBV10-2 to TRBJ1-3; D gene ambiguous. The CDR3 is 14 residues long. Germline lookup yields CDR1 WSHSY and CDR2 SAAADI. V shed 5 bases and J shed 4 bases, with 12 bases lying between them. The CDR3 nucleotides read TGCGCCAGCAGTAGAGGGCTTGACGGAAACACCATATATTTT. It yields the protein CASSRGLDGNTIYF.

The chain uses TRBV29-1 and TRBJ2-1; TRBD1 matches at 8 bases. Germline V gives CDR1 SQVTM, CDR2 ANQGSEA. This CDR3 is 15 amino acids long. The J segment lost 9 bases and the V segment lost 4 bases, leaving 14 bases of the junction unmatched. CDR3 sequence: CSVAGGRLEVGEQFF. In nucleotides, the CDR3 is TGCAGCGTTGCAGGGGGCCGATTGGAAGTGGGTGAGCAGTTCTTC.